This T cell receptor beta chain was documented in a study of T cell repertoires and Cas9 in healthy adults. V was shortened by 6 bases and J by 3 bases, with 12 bases between the two germline ends. The CDR3 sequence is 14 residues long. Germline V gives CDR1 MDHEN, CDR2 SYDVKM. This table comes from immunoSEQ multiplex PCR, and its TCRdb copy is limited to in-frame clones, with some not included. This sample yields fewer than 25,000 clones, of which about 89% are seen a single time; under 2% belongs to the top ten. The chain carries TRBV28 and TRBJ1-5, with a tentative D call TRBD1 (6 bases). Sequencing was carried out using CD4+ effector T cells (CD127+, CD25-, CD137-, CD154-) from PBMCs; culture status not recorded. This receptor was identified in a human donor in good health. CDR3 sequence reads: CASRGGGANQPQHF. For the CDR3, the DNA is TGTGCCAGCAGGGGGGGCGGGGCCAATCAGCCCCAGCATTTT.